This T cell receptor beta chain was sequenced for a study of blood T cells in healthy people across ages. For the second PCR, which ran for roughly 6 to 12 cycles, a sample-barcoded 5' primer and a J-beta primer mix were used. TCRdb processed the 5' RACE reads anew with MiXCR; each CDR3 protein has one entry. The profile shows about 1 million distinct CDR3 sequences, under 30% of them singletons. The V end lost 5 bases, the J end lost 5 bases, and 12 bases lay between the germline ends. The CDR3 sequence is 13 residues long. Germline assignment: CDR1 SGHTA and CDR2 FQGNSA. This sample also appeared in a second study, on T cells of mothers and their children. As that study records: Donation was provided by three healthy Caucasian mothers along with their six children. cDNA was made from all extracted RNA, approximately 1.4 ug per 15 ul. The study found slightly higher but non-significant overlap in related versus unrelated mother-child pairs. Clones that were microchimeric and persistent were not detected among T cells.

This TCR derives from a girl aged 2-10 years in good health. J is TRBJ2-5 and V is TRBV7-2, with D uncertain. Sequences were obtained from blood. The chain's CDR3 is CASSPDGSETQYF. As DNA, the CDR3 is TGTGCCAGCAGCCCGGATGGTAGCGAGACCCAGTACTTC.